These 5 T cell receptor beta chains originate from one sample sequenced in a study of CD8 T cells in Susac syndrome. Random hexamers were used to reverse transcribe an amount of about 0.45 to 1 ug RNA. TCRdb reanalysed the immunoSEQ multiplex PCR reads using MiXCR and keeps one entry per CDR3 protein. Of 100,000 to 150,000 distinct CDR3 sequences listed, around 94% are singletons. Input material: CD8+ T cells from PBMCs. The receptors were sampled from a human donor with Susac syndrome.

The chain uses TRBV30 and TRBJ2-1; perhaps D is TRBD1 or TRBD2 (6 bases each). V was clipped by 4 bases and J by 7 bases, with 17 bases between them. This CDR3 has 14 residues. CDR1 GTSNPN and CDR2 SVGIG come from the germline V gene (reference sequence). CDR3 region: CAWTIGGPLNEQFF. The CDR3 DNA sequence: TGTGCCTGGACCATTGGGGGGCCTTTGAATGAGCAGTTCTTC. The full variable domain, completed using reference TRBV30 and TRBJ2-1, is SQTIHQWPATLVQPVGSPLSLECTVEGTSNPNLYWYRQAAGRGLQLLFYSVGIGQISSEVPQNLSASRPQDRQFILSSKKLLLSDSGFYLCAWTIGGPLNEQFFGPGTRLTVL.

V gene TRBV12-3 or TRBV12-4 combines with J gene TRBJ1-5; D gene ambiguous. CDR3 length: 13 residues. With 4 bases removed from V and 7 bases from J, the gap between germline ends came to 11 bases. CDR3 DNA: TGTGCCAGCAGTTGGGAAGGGCGGCAGCCCCAGCATTTT. Its translation: CASSWEGRQPQHF.

CDR3 DNA sequence: TGTGCCAGCAGTAGAGTATTACAAGAGACCCAGTACTTC. Translated, it gives CASSRVLQETQYF. The chain carries TRBV12-3 or TRBV12-4 and TRBJ2-5; D ambiguous. The CDR3 sequence is 13 residues long. The ends were cut back, 5 bases at V and 2 bases at J, with 9 bases in the middle.

This rearrangement joins TRBV30 to TRBJ1-6; maybe TRBD1 (5 bases). The CDR3 runs to 14 residues. V was pared by 2 bases and J by 9 bases, with 14 bases between. Per the germline V gene, CDR1 is GTSNPN and CDR2 is SVGIG (reference sequence). This CDR3 is CAWSMGLETSPLHF. CDR3 coding DNA: TGTGCCTGGAGTATGGGACTAGAGACTTCACCCCTCCACTTT.

This clonotype was seen only a few times. This chain joins TRBV13 and TRBJ2-4; D remains ambiguous. Deletions cut 6 bases from V and 1 base from J, with 13 bases between. CDR1 and CDR2 from the germline V gene are PRHDT and FYEKMQ (reference sequence). The CDR3 is 15 amino acids. CDR3: CASSRRHEAKNIQYF. CDR3 nucleotides: TGTGCCAGCAGTCGCAGGCATGAGGCCAAAAACATTCAGTACTTC.